These T cell receptor beta chains were read from a single sample in a study of T-cell reconstitution after alpha-beta-depleted transplantation in children. TCRdb redid the calling of the PCR reads with MiXCR, one entry per CDR3 protein. The data show about 270,000 distinct CDR3 sequences, with almost 10% seen just once and 10% held by the top ten. Sequenced material: PBMCs from the stem cell graft donor, taken from the stem cell graft. The origin of the receptors is a human donor who donated a stem cell graft to a child with SCID. Each CDR3 is given with its conserved first and last residue. The order of the fields is clone size, J gene, D gene, V gene, CDR3 DNA, CDR3 protein. D genes are given only for firm matches. The size of a clone is reported for some rows only, either as once, few or many, or as a class for expanded clones.

. | TRBJ2-1 | TRBD2 | TRBV20-1 | TGCAGTGCTAGAGATACCCCGGGGGGCTACAATGAGCAGTTCTTC | CSARDTPGGYNEQFF
. | TRBJ2-2 | . | TRBV5-1 | TGCGCCAGCAGCTCGGGGGCAGGAGCGAACACCGGGGAGCTGTTTTTT | CASSSGAGANTGELFF
few | TRBJ2-5 | TRBD2 | TRBV20-1 | TGCAGTGCGATAGGGACTAGCGGACAAGAGACCCAGTACTTC | CSAIGTSGQETQYF
. | TRBJ1-5 | . | TRBV5-8 | TGTGCCAGCAGCTTGTCTGGGGAAGAAGGGCCCCAGCATTTT | CASSLSGEEGPQHF
many | TRBJ2-7 | . | TRBV12-3/TRBV12-4 | TGTGCCAGCAGTTTTCGGCAGGGGTACGAGCAGTACTTC | CASSFRQGYEQYF
. | TRBJ2-7 | . | TRBV4-1 | TGCGCCAGCAGCCAAGACCCCTCTACCAGCTACGAGCAGTACTTC | CASSQDPSTSYEQYF
many | TRBJ2-5 | . | TRBV27 | TGTGCCAGCAGTTCGACTCGGGACACCGATCGGGAGACCCAGTACTTC | CASSSTRDTDRETQYF
many | TRBJ1-6 | . | TRBV5-1 | TGCGCCAGCAGCTTGGTTGACAGAAATTCACCCCTCCACTTT | CASSLVDRNSPLHF
few | TRBJ2-1 | . | TRBV27 | TGTGCCAGCAGTTTATCCGGGTTGTCGTACAATGAGCAGTTCTTC | CASSLSGLSYNEQFF
few | TRBJ1-2 | TRBD1 | TRBV23-1 | TGCGCCAGCAGTCACCGGGGACAGGGGTCCTCCGGCTACACCTTC | CASSHRGQGSSGYTF
many | TRBJ1-1 | . | TRBV2 | TGTGCCAGCAGTTTCGGGTCTATGAACACTGAAGCTTTCTTT | CASSFGSMNTEAFF
. | TRBJ2-7 | TRBD1 | TRBV5-1 | TGCGCCAGCAGCTCCGAGACAGGGGCGGTCTACGAGCAGTACTTC | CASSSETGAVYEQYF
few | TRBJ2-4 | TRBD2 | TRBV20-1 | TGCAGTGCCACATCTTCTAGCGGGGCCAGATTAGGTAAAAACATTCAGTACTTC | CSATSSSGARLGKNIQYF
few | TRBJ1-5 | TRBD1 | TRBV28 | TGTGCCAGCAGCTCCGGGGACAGGGGCCATCAGCCCCAGCATTTT | CASSSGDRGHQPQHF
. | TRBJ1-2 | . | TRBV5-1 | TGCGCCAGCAGCTTGGATGCGGGAAACTATGGCTACACCTTC | CASSLDAGNYGYTF
few | TRBJ2-5 | . | TRBV7-9 | TGTGCCAGCAGCTCGGCACTCGACAGATTCCAAGAGACCCAGTACTTC | CASSSALDRFQETQYF
few | TRBJ2-7 | TRBD1 | TRBV18 | TGTGCCAGCTCACCAGATAGGAGAGGAGACAGGGGGATCTACGAGCAGTACTTC | CASSPDRRGDRGIYEQYF
few | TRBJ2-3 | TRBD2 | TRBV20-1 | TGCAGTGCTAGAGTGCCCGGGACCGGGAGGACAGATACGCAGTATTTT | CSARVPGTGRTDTQYF
few | TRBJ1-1 | TRBD1 | TRBV7-9 | TGTGCCAGCAGCTTAGGGGACAGGGAGAACACTGAAGCTTTCTTT | CASSLGDRENTEAFF
few | TRBJ1-1 | TRBD1 | TRBV29-1 | TGCAGCGGGGACAGGGTGGAAACTGAAGCTTTCTTT | CSGDRVETEAFF
few | TRBJ2-6 | . | TRBV5-1 | TGCGCCAGCCGCCCGGGAGATAGCCGCTCTGGGGCCAACGTCCTGACTTTC | CASRPGDSRSGANVLTF
many | TRBJ1-2 | . | TRBV6-1 | TGTGCCAGCAGTACCCAGGGAAGCTACTATGGCTACACCTTC | CASSTQGSYYGYTF
. | TRBJ2-7 | . | TRBV12-3/TRBV12-4 | TGTGCCAGCAGCCCCCCCGGGGGAATCTCCTACGAGCAGTACTTC | CASSPPGGISYEQYF
few | TRBJ1-1 | . | TRBV7-9 | TGTGCCAGCAGCTTAAGCGGGGTTGAAGCTGAAGCTTTCTTT | CASSLSGVEAEAFF
many | TRBJ2-7 | . | TRBV23-1 | TGCGCCAGCAGTAGAAGGGACAAATCCTCCTACGAGCAGTACTTC | CASSRRDKSSYEQYF
. | TRBJ2-3 | TRBD2 | TRBV29-1 | TGCAGCGTTGAGTCCCCGGGACTAGCGTTATGGACAGATACGCAGTATTTT | CSVESPGLALWTDTQYF
. | TRBJ2-2 | TRBD1 | TRBV12-3/TRBV12-4 | TGTGCCAGCAGAATAGACAGGGGGAGTGGCGGGGAGCTGTTTTTT | CASRIDRGSGGELFF